A single sample is the source of the 27 T cell receptor beta chains below, sequenced in a study of T cell repertoires in cytomegalovirus infection. TCRdb reprocessed the reads with MiXCR, giving one entry per CDR3 protein. Of around 240,000 distinct CDR3 sequences in the sample, 22% were seen once. Sequencing used CD8+ T cells from PBMCs. Source of these receptors: a human donor in good health (CMV status not recorded). Some clones in this sample may be carry-over from other donors' samples.

The J gene is TRBJ2-1, the V gene TRBV20-1, with a possible D match to TRBD1 (6 bases). Per the germline V gene, CDR1 is DFQATT and CDR2 is SNEGSKA (reference sequence). The CDR3 has 14 residues. Trimming left V 8 bases short and J 0 bases short, with 14 bases between. The CDR3 DNA sequence: TGCAGTCCTGAGGGGGATCCCTCCTACAATGAGCAGTTCTTC. Its translation is CSPEGDPSYNEQFF.

This clonotype was seen only a few times. CDR3 sequence reads: CAIRQAPQETQYF. Written as DNA, the CDR3 is TGTGCCATCAGACAGGCGCCCCAAGAGACCCAGTACTTC. The genes are TRBV10-3 and TRBJ2-5, with D perhaps matching TRBD1 (5 bases). V shed 6 bases and J shed 1 base, with 9 bases lying between them. Germline V gene lookup returns CDR1 ENHRY and CDR2 SYGVKD. The CDR3 totals 13 residues.

As regards this clonotype: A junction end diverges from the germline sequence, so it may reflect a read error. This rearrangement joins TRBV7-8 to TRBJ2-1; 7 bases match TRBD2. In germline, CDR1 is SGHVS, CDR2 FQNEAQ. This CDR3 comprises 11 residues. The CDR3 loop reads CASSLERGLIF. CDR3 in DNA: TGTGCCAGCAGCTTAGAGCGGGGACTAATCTTC. Drawing the rest from reference TRBV7-8 and TRBJ2-1, the complete variable domain is GAGVSQSPRYKVAKRGQDVALRCDPISGHVSLFWYQQALGQGPEFLTYFQNEAQLDKSGLPSDRFFAERPEGSVSTLKIQRTQQEDSAVYLCASSLERGLIFGPGTRLTVL.

V and J are TRBV20-1 and TRBJ1-1; D uncertain. This CDR3 contains 12 residues. The V end was cut by 4 bases, the J end by 1 base, with 7 bases between. Germline loops: CDR1 DFQATT, CDR2 SNEGSKA (reference sequence). The CDR3 DNA sequence: TGCAGTGCTAAGGACCAGAACACTGAAGCTTTCTTT. Translation: CSAKDQNTEAFF.

This clonotype was seen repeatedly, ten times or more. The V gene is TRBV12-3 or TRBV12-4, the J gene TRBJ1-2; D is uncertain. The CDR3 has 16 residues. V lost 7 bases and J 2 bases, leaving 20 bases between the germline ends. The DNA of the CDR3 is TGTGCCAGCAACCCGGACTTGTCCCCTTTAAACTATGGCTACACCTTC. This codes for CASNPDLSPLNYGYTF.

Only a few counts were recorded for this clonotype. The chain recombines TRBV15 with TRBJ1-5; unclear D gene. V lost 5 bases and J lost 2, with 16 bases in between. This CDR3 contains 16 residues. Germline V lookup: CDR1 LNHNV, CDR2 YYDKDF (reference sequence). The CDR3, as DNA: TGTGCCACCAGCCCGCCGACAACAGTTGGCAATCAGCCCCAGCATTTT. It translates to CATSPPTTVGNQPQHF.

This clonotype was detected only a few times. The chain couples TRBV6-1 to TRBJ2-1; D uncertain. This CDR3 contains 14 residues. Trimming removed 5 bases at V and 4 bases at J, with 12 bases between. Germline V gene data show CDR1 as MNHNS and CDR2 as SASEGT. The CDR3 bases are TGTGCCAGCAGTCAGCCCCGTCGGTACAATGAGCAGTTCTTC. Protein product: CASSQPRRYNEQFF.

This clonotype was found many times. The CDR3 reads CATRDRQETQYF. The CDR3, as DNA: TGTGCCACCCGGGACAGACAAGAGACCCAGTACTTC. The chain uses TRBV7-9 and TRBJ2-5, with 7 bases matching TRBD1. V was pared by 10 bases and J by 2 bases, with 4 bases of the junction left unmatched. Germline lookup yields CDR1 SEHNR and CDR2 FQNEAQ (reference sequence). The CDR3 contains 12 residues.

The V gene is TRBV19, the J gene TRBJ1-2; 9 bases are a match to TRBD1. This CDR3 contains 15 residues. Losses at the gene ends were 9 bases for V and 2 bases for J; bases not matched to a gene: 10. CDR1 is LNHDA, CDR2 SQIVND, per germline (reference sequence). CDR3 in DNA: TGTGCCAGCCAATACTCGGGACAGGGCAACTATGGCTACACCTTC. It translates to CASQYSGQGNYGYTF.

At least ten counts were recorded for this clonotype. The chain uses TRBV5-6 and TRBJ2-5, with D possibly TRBD1 on 5 matching bases. The CDR3 sequence is 14 residues long. Trimming left V 0 bases short and J 5 bases short, with 11 bases between. CDR1 is SGHDT, CDR2 YYEEEE, per germline. The chain's CDR3 is CASSLGQGYETQYF. DNA for the CDR3: TGTGCCAGCAGCTTGGGGCAGGGTTATGAGACCCAGTACTTC.

The V and J genes are TRBV6-5 and TRBJ2-2, with D possibly TRBD1 on 6 matching bases. This CDR3 is 15 amino acids long. The V end was cut by 2 bases, the J end by 0 bases, with 7 bases between. Germline V gene lookup returns CDR1 MNHEY and CDR2 SVGAGI. In nucleotides, the CDR3 is TGTGCCAGCAGTTACGGGACATCGAACACCGGGGAGCTGTTTTTT. The encoded protein is CASSYGTSNTGELFF.

This clonotype was picked up many times. The CDR3 coding sequence is TGCAGTGCTAGGAGGGGGAATTACAATGAGCAGTTCTTC. Translation gives CSARRGNYNEQFF. The chain employs TRBV20-1 and TRBJ2-1, with a possible D match to TRBD1 (6 bases). Germline values: CDR1 DFQATT, CDR2 SNEGSKA (reference sequence). V lost 3 bases and J lost 4, with 10 bases in between. There are 13 residues in the CDR3.

This clonotype occurred once. This chain uses TRBV12-3 or TRBV12-4 with TRBJ2-1; the D is unclear. Deletions cut 4 bases from V and 7 bases from J, with 8 bases between. This CDR3 has 12 residues. CDR3 in amino acids: CASSWALNEQFF. The CDR3, as DNA: TGTGCCAGCAGTTGGGCCCTTAATGAGCAGTTCTTC.

The chain combines TRBV7-4 with TRBJ2-5; D unclear. V was trimmed by 1 base and J by 5 bases, leaving 8 bases between them. The CDR3 is 13 residues long. Germline lookup yields CDR1 SGHVT and CDR2 SQSDAQ. Written as DNA, the CDR3 is TGTGCCAGCAGCTTAGTGACTGGGGAGACCCAGTACTTC. Translated, it gives CASSLVTGETQYF.

This clonotype was seen repeatedly, ten times or more. The CDR3 is CASSSATYEQYF. CDR3 bases: TGTGCCAGCAGCTCAGCAACCTACGAGCAGTACTTC. The V and J genes are TRBV7-9 and TRBJ2-7; D gene ambiguous. This CDR3 has 12 residues. CDR1 and CDR2 from the germline V gene are SEHNR and FQNEAQ (reference sequence). Trimming took off 4 bases at V and 2 bases at J, with 6 bases between the two ends.

This clonotype was recorded a few times. The chain carries TRBV4-1 and TRBJ2-7; TRBD1 might be the D (5 bases). Per germline, CDR1 MGHRA and CDR2 YSYEKL. This CDR3 contains 13 residues. The V gene lost 5 bases and the J gene lost 2 bases, with 10 bases spanning the gap. The DNA of the CDR3 is TGCGCCAGCAGCGACAGCCCGACCTACGAGCAGTACTTC. Protein product: CASSDSPTYEQYF.

V and J are TRBV12-3 or TRBV12-4 and TRBJ2-5; 13 bases match TRBD2. CDR3 length: 15 residues. V dropped 5 bases and J dropped 5; count of bases not matched to a gene: 5. The CDR3 loop is CASSRGTSGVETQYF. The DNA of the CDR3 is TGTGCCAGCAGTCGCGGGACTAGCGGGGTGGAGACCCAGTACTTC.

This clonotype appeared many times. The chain joins TRBV4-1 to TRBJ2-1, with 9 nucleotides matching TRBD2. CDR1 and CDR2 (germline): MGHRA, YSYEKL. V shed 4 bases, J shed 4 bases, and the junction held 8 bases outside the gene matches. The CDR3 has 16 residues. CDR3 sequence: CASSPPGLASYNEQFF. DNA of the CDR3: TGCGCCAGCAGCCCACCGGGACTAGCTTCATACAATGAGCAGTTCTTC.

This clonotype came up a few times. The V and J genes are TRBV28 and TRBJ2-2; D may be TRBD2 (7 bases). The V gene's germline CDR1 is MDHEN and CDR2 SYDVKM. The germline V and J ends were trimmed by 6 bases and 6 bases, with 14 bases remaining between them. This CDR3 spans 14 amino acids. This CDR3 is CASRKGGASGELFF. The CDR3, as DNA: TGTGCCAGCAGAAAAGGGGGGGCGTCCGGGGAGCTGTTTTTT.

V usage is TRBV4-1 and J usage is TRBJ1-1; D ambiguous. CDR1 and CDR2 (germline): MGHRA, YSYEKL. This CDR3 spans 13 amino acids. The germline V and J ends were trimmed by 1 base and 12 bases, with 15 bases remaining between them. The CDR3 loop reads CASSQAESRYSFF. The CDR3 DNA is TGCGCCAGCAGCCAAGCCGAATCTAGGTACTCTTTCTTT.

The chain uses TRBV19 and TRBJ2-7, with D perhaps being TRBD1 or TRBD2 (5 bases each). Trimming took 3 bases from V and 7 from J, leaving 10 bases between them. The CDR3 sequence is 12 residues long. Germline CDR1 is LNHDA and CDR2 is SQIVND (reference sequence). The DNA of the CDR3 is TGTGCCAGTAGTATTGGGACGGCGGAGCAGTACTTC. As protein: CASSIGTAEQYF.

Worth noting for this clonotype: An end of the junction differs from the germline gene, which may be a read error. The chain carries TRBV9 and TRBJ2-1; D unresolved. The CDR3 has 13 amino acids. Germline CDR1 SGDLS, CDR2 YYNGEE. The CDR3 DNA reads as TGTGCCAGCAGCCCCCGTTCCCGCGTTGAGCGGTTCTTC. Its protein is CASSPRSRVERFF. The variable domain in full, with the rest retrieved from reference TRBV9 and TRBJ2-1, is DSGVTQTPKHLITATGQRVTLRCSPRSGDLSVYWYQQSLDQGLQFLIQYYNGEERAKGNILERFSAQQFPDLHSELNLSSLELGDSALYFCASSPRSRVERFFGPGTRLTVL.

The chain combines TRBV25-1 with TRBJ1-1; the D is unclear. The ends were cut back, 6 bases at V and 0 bases at J, with 5 bases in the middle. Germline V gene lookup returns CDR1 MGHDK and CDR2 SYGVNS. This CDR3 is 12 amino acids long. CDR3 sequence: CASRGLNTEAFF. CDR3 in DNA: TGTGCCAGCAGGGGTTTGAACACTGAAGCTTTCTTT.

In its sample, this clonotype was seen a few times. This chain connects TRBV12-5 to TRBJ1-5, with 9 bases aligning to TRBD1. Germline CDR1 is LGHNT and CDR2 is FRNRAP. V shed 4 bases, J shed 2 bases, and the junction held 3 bases outside the gene matches. The CDR3 is made up of 15 amino acids. The CDR3 reads CASGWTGEGNQPQHF. The CDR3 coding sequence is TGTGCTAGTGGTTGGACAGGGGAGGGCAATCAGCCCCAGCATTTT.

The V call is TRBV28, the J call TRBJ2-7, with TRBD2 matching over 10 bases. The ends lost 3 bases at V and 3 bases at J; junction bases unmatched: 5. The germline gives CDR1 MDHEN, CDR2 SYDVKM. CDR3 length equals 15 residues. CDR3 sequence reads: CASSFLAGVNYEQYF. The CDR3 DNA is TGTGCCAGCAGTTTTCTAGCGGGGGTTAACTACGAGCAGTACTTC. The whole variable domain, filled in from reference TRBV28 and TRBJ2-7, reads DVKVTQSSRYLVKRTGEKVFLECVQDMDHENMFWYRQDPGLGLRLIYFSYDVKMKEKGDIPEGYSVSREKKERFSLILESASTNQTSMYLCASSFLAGVNYEQYFGPGTRLTVT.

V gene TRBV5-6 combines with J gene TRBJ2-7; no clear D. Germline loops: CDR1 SGHDT, CDR2 YYEEEE. The V end was cut by 2 bases, the J end by 2 bases, with 11 bases between. CDR3 size: 14 residues. CDR3 nucleotide sequence: TGTGCCAGCAGCTTCCAGATTTCCGCCTACGAGCAGTACTTC. It encodes CASSFQISAYEQYF.

The chain uses TRBV2 and TRBJ2-5; perhaps TRBD2 as D (7 bases). Germline-derived CDR1 and CDR2 are SNHLY and FYNNEI. Trimming removed 8 bases from V and 5 bases from J, with 18 bases in between. The CDR3 has 14 amino acids. The CDR3 reads CASARGLNQETQYF. The CDR3 DNA is TGTGCCAGCGCGCGGGGGCTCAATCAGGAGACCCAGTACTTC.